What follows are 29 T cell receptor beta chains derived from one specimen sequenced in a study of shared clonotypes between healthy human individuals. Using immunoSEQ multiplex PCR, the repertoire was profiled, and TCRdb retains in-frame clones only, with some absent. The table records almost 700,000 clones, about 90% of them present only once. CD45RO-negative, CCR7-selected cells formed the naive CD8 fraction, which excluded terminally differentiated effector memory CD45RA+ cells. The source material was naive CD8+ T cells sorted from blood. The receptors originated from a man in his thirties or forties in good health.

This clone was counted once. The CDR3 DNA is TGTGCCAGCAGCTTACAGGGGGCGATCTACGAGCAGTACTTC. The encoded protein is CASSLQGAIYEQYF. The V gene is TRBV13, the J gene TRBJ2-7, with 8 bases aligning to TRBD1. The junction had 3 bases not matched to a gene; V was cut back by 2 bases and J by 3 bases. The CDR3 spans 14 residues. Germline CDR1 PRHDT, CDR2 FYEKMQ (reference sequence).

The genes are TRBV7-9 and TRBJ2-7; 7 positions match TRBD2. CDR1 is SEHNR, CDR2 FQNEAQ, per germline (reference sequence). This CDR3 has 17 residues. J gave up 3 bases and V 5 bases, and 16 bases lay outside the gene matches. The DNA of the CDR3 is TGTGCCAGCAGCCCAAGAGGCCGGGACTACAACCTCTACGAGCAGTACTTC. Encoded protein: CASSPRGRDYNLYEQYF.

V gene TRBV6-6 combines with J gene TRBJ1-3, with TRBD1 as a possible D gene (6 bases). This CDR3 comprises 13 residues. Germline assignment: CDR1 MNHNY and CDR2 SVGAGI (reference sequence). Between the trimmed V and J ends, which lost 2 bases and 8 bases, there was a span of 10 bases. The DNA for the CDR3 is TGTGCCAGCAGTTACAAAGGGGGGGACACCATATATTTT. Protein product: CASSYKGGDTIYF.

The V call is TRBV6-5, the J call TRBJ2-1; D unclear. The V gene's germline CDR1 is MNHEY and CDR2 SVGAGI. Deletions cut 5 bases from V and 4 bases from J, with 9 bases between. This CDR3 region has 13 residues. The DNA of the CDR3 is TGTGCCAGCAGTACAAAGGTGTACAATGAGCAGTTCTTC. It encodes CASSTKVYNEQFF.

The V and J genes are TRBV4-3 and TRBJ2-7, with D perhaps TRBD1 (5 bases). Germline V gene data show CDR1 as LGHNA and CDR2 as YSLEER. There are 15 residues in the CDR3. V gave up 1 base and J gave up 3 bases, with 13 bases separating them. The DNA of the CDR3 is TGCGCCAGCAGCCAAGTAACAACAGGTGACTACGAGCAGTACTTC. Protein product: CASSQVTTGDYEQYF.

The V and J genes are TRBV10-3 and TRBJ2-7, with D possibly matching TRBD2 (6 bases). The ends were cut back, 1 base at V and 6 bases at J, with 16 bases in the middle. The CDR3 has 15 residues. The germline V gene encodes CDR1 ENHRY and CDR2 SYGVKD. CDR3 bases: TGTGCCATCAGTGAGTTGGTCCAGGGAGGTCTCGAGCAGTACTTC. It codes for CAISELVQGGLEQYF.

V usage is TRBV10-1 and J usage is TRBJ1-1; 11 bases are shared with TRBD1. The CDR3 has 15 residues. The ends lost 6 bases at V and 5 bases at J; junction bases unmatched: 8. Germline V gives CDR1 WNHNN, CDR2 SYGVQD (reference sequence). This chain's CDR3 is CASSPGTGGRTEAFF. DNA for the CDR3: TGCGCCAGCAGCCCCGGGACAGGGGGGAGGACTGAAGCTTTCTTT.

In DNA, the CDR3 is TGTGCCAGCAGTAACGGACAGGGTCTATACAATGAGCAGTTCTTC. Protein: CASSNGQGLYNEQFF. The chain couples TRBV25-1 to TRBJ2-1; 8 bases fit TRBD1. Germline V gene sequence: CDR1 MGHDK, CDR2 SYGVNS. This CDR3 comprises 15 residues. V lost 5 bases to trimming and J lost 4 bases; unmatched junction nucleotides: 7.

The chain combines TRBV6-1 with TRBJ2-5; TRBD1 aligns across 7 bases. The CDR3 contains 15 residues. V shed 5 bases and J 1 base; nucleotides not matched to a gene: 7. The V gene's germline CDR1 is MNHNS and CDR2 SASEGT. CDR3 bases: TGTGCCAGCAGTCACCAGACAGGGTCCCAAGAGACCCAGTACTTC. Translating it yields CASSHQTGSQETQYF.

In DNA form, the CDR3 reads TGTGCCAGCAGTGACGTCGGCCGGACTAGTACTGCCTACAATGAGCAGTTCTTC. Its translation is CASSDVGRTSTAYNEQFF. The J gene is TRBJ2-1, the V gene TRBV25-1; 7 bases match TRBD2. V was pared by 3 bases and J by 2 bases, with 13 bases of the junction left unmatched. This CDR3 is built from 18 residues. The germline gives CDR1 MGHDK, CDR2 SYGVNS. The whole variable domain, filled in from reference TRBV25-1 and TRBJ2-1, reads EADIYQTPRYLVIGTGKKITLECSQTMGHDKMYWYQQDPGMELHLIHYSYGVNSTEKGDLSSESTVSRIRTEHFPLTLESARPSHTSQYLCASSDVGRTSTAYNEQFFGPGTRLTVL.

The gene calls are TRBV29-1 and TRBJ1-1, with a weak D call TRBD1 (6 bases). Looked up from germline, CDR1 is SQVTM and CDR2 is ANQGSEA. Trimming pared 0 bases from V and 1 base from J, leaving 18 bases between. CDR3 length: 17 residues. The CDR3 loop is CSVEDPGQPLWNTEAFF. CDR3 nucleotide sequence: TGCAGCGTTGAAGATCCTGGACAGCCCCTATGGAACACTGAAGCTTTCTTT.

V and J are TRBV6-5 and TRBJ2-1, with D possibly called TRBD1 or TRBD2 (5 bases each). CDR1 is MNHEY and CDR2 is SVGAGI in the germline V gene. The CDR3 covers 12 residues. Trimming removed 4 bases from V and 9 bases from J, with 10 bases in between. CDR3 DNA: TGTGCCAGCAGTTCGACTGGGACTGAGCAGTTCTTC. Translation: CASSSTGTEQFF.

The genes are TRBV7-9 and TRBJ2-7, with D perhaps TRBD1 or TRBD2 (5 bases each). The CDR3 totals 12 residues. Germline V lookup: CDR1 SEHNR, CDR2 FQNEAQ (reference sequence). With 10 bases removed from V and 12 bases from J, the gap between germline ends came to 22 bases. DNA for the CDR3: TGTGCCATCGGACCCGGGACCTTCCACGCGTACTTC. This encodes CAIGPGTFHAYF.

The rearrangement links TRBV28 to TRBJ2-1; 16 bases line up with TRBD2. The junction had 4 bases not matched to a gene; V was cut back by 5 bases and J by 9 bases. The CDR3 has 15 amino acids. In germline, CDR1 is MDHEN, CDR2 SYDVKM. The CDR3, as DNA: TGTGCCAGCAGTCAAGGGACTAGCGGGAGGGTTGAGCAGTTCTTC. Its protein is CASSQGTSGRVEQFF.

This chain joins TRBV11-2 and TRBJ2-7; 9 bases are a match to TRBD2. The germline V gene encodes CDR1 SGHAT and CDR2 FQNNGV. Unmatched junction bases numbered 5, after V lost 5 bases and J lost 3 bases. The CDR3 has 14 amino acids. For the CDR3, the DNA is TGTGCCAGCAGCGTCTATAGCGGGAGCTACGAGCAGTACTTC. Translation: CASSVYSGSYEQYF.

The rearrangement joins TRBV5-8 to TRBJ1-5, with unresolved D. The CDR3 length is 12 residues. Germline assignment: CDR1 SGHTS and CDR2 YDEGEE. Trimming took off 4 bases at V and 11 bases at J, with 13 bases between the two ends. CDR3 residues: CASSPVLWAQHF. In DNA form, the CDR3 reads TGTGCCAGCAGCCCTGTCCTCTGGGCCCAGCATTTT. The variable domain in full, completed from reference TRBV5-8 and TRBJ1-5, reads EAGVTQSPTHLIKTRGQQATLRCSPISGHTSVYWYQQALGLGLQFLLWYDEGEERNRGNFPPRFSGRQFPNYSSELNVNALELEDSALYLCASSPVLWAQHFGDGTRLSIL.

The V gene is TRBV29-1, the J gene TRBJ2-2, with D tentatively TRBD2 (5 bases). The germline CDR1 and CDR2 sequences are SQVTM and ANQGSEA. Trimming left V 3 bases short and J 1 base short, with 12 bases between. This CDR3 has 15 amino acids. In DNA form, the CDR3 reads TGCAGCGTTGATTTAGTGAGCGGGAACACCGGGGAGCTGTTTTTT. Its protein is CSVDLVSGNTGELFF.

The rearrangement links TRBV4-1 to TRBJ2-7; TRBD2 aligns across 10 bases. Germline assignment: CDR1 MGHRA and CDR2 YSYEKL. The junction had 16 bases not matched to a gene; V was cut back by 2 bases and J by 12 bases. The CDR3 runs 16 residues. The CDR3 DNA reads TGCGCCAGCAGCCAAAACCCTAGCGGGGGCTTTGGAGTATTGTACTTC. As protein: CASSQNPSGGFGVLYF.

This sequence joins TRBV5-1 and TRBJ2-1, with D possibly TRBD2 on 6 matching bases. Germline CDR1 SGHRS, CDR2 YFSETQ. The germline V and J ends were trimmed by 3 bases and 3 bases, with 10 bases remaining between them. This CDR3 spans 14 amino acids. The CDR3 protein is CASSYGGSYNEQFF. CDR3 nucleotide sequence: TGCGCCAGCAGCTACGGAGGGAGCTACAATGAGCAGTTCTTC.

The CDR3 protein is CASSSGGGAGYNEQFF. The CDR3 DNA is TGTGCCAGCAGCAGCGGAGGGGGGGCCGGGTACAATGAGCAGTTCTTC. V gene TRBV11-2 combines with J gene TRBJ2-1; D might be TRBD2 (7 bases). Trimming shortened V by 5 bases and J by 4 bases, and 18 bases separated the two germline ends. This CDR3 is built from 16 residues. Germline CDR1 is SGHAT and CDR2 is FQNNGV.

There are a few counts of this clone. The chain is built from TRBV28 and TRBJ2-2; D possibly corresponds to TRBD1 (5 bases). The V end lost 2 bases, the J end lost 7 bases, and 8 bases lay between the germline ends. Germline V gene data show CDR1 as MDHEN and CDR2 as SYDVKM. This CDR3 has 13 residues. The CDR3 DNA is TGTGCCAGCAGTTTAAGGGGTGGCGGGGAGCTGTTTTTT. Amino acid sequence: CASSLRGGGELFF.

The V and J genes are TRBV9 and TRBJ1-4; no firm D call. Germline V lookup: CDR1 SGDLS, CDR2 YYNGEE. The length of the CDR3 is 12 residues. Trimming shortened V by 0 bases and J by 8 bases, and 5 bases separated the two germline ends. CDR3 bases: TGTGCCAGCAGCGTAGGTGACGAAAAACTGTTTTTT. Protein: CASSVGDEKLFF.

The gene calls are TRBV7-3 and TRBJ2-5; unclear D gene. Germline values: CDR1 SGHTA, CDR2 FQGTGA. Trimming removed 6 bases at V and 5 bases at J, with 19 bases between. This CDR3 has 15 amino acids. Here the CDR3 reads CASRSIPGTSETQYF. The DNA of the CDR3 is TGTGCCAGCAGATCAATTCCCGGAACAAGCGAGACCCAGTACTTC.

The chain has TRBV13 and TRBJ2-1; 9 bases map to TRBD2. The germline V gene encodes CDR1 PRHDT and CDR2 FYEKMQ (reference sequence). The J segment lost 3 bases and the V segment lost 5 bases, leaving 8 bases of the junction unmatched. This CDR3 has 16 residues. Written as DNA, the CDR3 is TGTGCCAGCAGCCCCCCCCGGACTAGCGTCTACAATGAGCAGTTCTTC. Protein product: CASSPPRTSVYNEQFF.

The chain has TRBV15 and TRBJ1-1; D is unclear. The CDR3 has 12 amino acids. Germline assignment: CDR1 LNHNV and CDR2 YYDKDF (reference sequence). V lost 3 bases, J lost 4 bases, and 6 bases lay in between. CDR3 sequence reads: CATSSLGTEAFF. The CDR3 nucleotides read TGTGCCACCAGCAGCCTGGGCACTGAAGCTTTCTTT.

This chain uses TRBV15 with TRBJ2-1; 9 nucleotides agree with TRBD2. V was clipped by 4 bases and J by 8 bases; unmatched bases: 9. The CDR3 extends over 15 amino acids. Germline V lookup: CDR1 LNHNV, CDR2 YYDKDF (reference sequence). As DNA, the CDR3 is TGTGCCACCAGCACGGTGGCGGGAGGGCCTTATGAGCAGTTCTTC. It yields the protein CATSTVAGGPYEQFF.

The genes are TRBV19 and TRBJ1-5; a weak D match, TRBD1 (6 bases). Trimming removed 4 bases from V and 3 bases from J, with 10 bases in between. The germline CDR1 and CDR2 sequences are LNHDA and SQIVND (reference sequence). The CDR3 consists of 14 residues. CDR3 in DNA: TGTGCCAGTAGTACGACAGGAATCAATCAGCCCCAGCATTTT. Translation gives CASSTTGINQPQHF.

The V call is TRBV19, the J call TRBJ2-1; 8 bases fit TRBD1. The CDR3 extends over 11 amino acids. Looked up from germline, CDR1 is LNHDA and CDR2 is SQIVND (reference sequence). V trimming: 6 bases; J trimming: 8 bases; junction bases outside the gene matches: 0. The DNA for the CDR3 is TGTGCCAGTAGGGACAGGGATGAGCAGTTCTTC. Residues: CASRDRDEQFF.

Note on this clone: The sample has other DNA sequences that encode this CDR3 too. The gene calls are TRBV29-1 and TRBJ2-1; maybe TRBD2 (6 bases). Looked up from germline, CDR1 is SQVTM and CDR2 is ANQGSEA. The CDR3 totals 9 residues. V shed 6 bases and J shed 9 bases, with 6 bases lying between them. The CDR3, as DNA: TGCAGCGTGGGGGGTGAGCAGTTCTTC. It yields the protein CSVGGEQFF.